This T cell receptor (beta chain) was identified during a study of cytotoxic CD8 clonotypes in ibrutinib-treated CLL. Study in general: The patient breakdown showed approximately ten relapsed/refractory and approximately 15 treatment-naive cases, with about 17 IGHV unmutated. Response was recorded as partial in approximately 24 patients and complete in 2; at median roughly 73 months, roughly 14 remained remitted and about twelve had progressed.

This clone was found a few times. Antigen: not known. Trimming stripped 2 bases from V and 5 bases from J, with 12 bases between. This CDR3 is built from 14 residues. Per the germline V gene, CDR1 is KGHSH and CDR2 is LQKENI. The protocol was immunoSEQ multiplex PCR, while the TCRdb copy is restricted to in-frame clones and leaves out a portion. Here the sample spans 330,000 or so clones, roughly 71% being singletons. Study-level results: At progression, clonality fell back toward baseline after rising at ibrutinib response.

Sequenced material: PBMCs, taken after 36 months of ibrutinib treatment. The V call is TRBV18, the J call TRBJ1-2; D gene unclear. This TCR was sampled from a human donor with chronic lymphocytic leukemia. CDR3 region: CASSPSDGGYGYTF. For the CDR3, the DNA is TGTGCCAGCTCACCATCCGACGGCGGGTATGGCTACACCTTC.